This T cell receptor (beta chain) was observed in a study of blood T cell repertoires in COVID-19. About the study: The analysed material was cDNA or gDNA that came from T cells, B-cell-depleted T cells, or PBMCs.

This clone was recorded a few times. The germline V gene has CDR1 SGHNT and CDR2 YENEEA. CDR3 length: 13 amino acids. V was trimmed by 5 bases and J by 6 bases, leaving 11 bases between them. Clones were read by immunoSEQ multiplex PCR, and TCRdb kept only the in-frame ones, dropping some. The table lists some 14,000 clones, around 80% of them singletons. V and J are TRBV11-3 and TRBJ2-1; possibly TRBD2 for D (6 bases). The material sequenced was peripheral blood. The clonotype originates from a human donor in a cohort sampled during active COVID-19. This chain's CDR3 is CASSRLGGNEQFF. In nucleotides, the CDR3 is TGTGCCAGCAGCCGCCTCGGGGGCAATGAGCAGTTCTTC.